These 23 T cell receptor beta chains came from one sample sequenced in a study of blood T cell repertoires in COVID-19. Some clones are missing from TCRdb's copy, which holds only in-frame ones; the method was immunoSEQ multiplex PCR. The sample shows some 320,000 clones, 85% of them seen only once. The source material was PBMCs or T cells enriched from blood (not recorded which). Source of these receptors: a woman aged 25 to 39 who had been exposed to COVID-19.

This chain uses TRBV30 with TRBJ1-2, with unresolved D. V was pared by 3 bases and J by 4 bases, with 15 bases between. The CDR3 covers 14 residues. Germline V lookup: CDR1 GTSNPN, CDR2 SVGIG (reference sequence). The CDR3 nucleotides read TGTGCCTGGAGCGCAGTGTCTCGGGGCTATGGCTACACCTTC. Translation: CAWSAVSRGYGYTF.

The V call is TRBV5-1, the J call TRBJ2-3; 11 bases match TRBD1. Per the germline V gene, CDR1 is SGHRS and CDR2 is YFSETQ. The trim removed 5 bases at V and 3 bases at J, leaving 5 bases unmatched. The CDR3 length is 15 residues. This chain's CDR3 is CASSWGQGGTDTQYF. DNA of the CDR3: TGCGCCAGCAGTTGGGGACAGGGGGGAACAGATACGCAGTATTTT.

J is TRBJ1-2 and V is TRBV19, with D unclear. The CDR3 loop spans 16 amino acids. CDR1 and CDR2 (germline): LNHDA, SQIVND (reference sequence). V was shortened by 3 bases and J by 0 bases, with 14 bases between the two germline ends. Written as DNA, the CDR3 is TGTGCCAGTAGTATGGGAGGCCAGCCTTCTAACTATGGCTACACCTTC. Amino acid sequence: CASSMGGQPSNYGYTF.

The gene calls are TRBV28 and TRBJ1-2, with a tentative D call TRBD1 (5 bases). V was shortened by 6 bases and J by 4 bases, with 15 bases between the two germline ends. Germline lookup yields CDR1 MDHEN and CDR2 SYDVKM. The CDR3 runs to 14 residues. The CDR3 reads CASSPRDSGYGYTF. CDR3 coding DNA: TGTGCCAGCAGCCCCAGGGATTCTGGCTATGGCTACACCTTC.

The chain recombines TRBV5-4 with TRBJ1-5; D not resolved. The CDR3 has 13 amino acids. Trimming left V 5 bases short and J 0 bases short, with 6 bases between. Germline V CDR1 and CDR2: SGHNT, YYREEE (reference sequence). Here the CDR3 reads CASRADSNQPQHF. CDR3 DNA: TGTGCCAGCAGGGCAGATAGCAATCAGCCCCAGCATTTT. The full variable domain, rest sourced from reference TRBV5-4 and TRBJ1-5, is ETGVTQSPTHLIKTRGQQVTLRCSSQSGHNTVSWYQQALGQGPQFIFQYYREEENGRGNFPPRFSGLQFPNYSSELNVNALELDDSALYLCASRADSNQPQHFGDGTRLSIL.

This clone appeared a few times. This chain uses TRBV7-2 with TRBJ2-1; D perhaps matches TRBD2 (7 bases). Trimming pared 5 bases from V and 4 bases from J, leaving 12 bases between. This CDR3 has 14 residues. Germline CDR1 and CDR2: SGHTA and FQGNSA. In nucleotides, the CDR3 is TGTGCCAGCAGCCCGGGGGGCAGGTACAATGAGCAGTTCTTC. This encodes CASSPGGRYNEQFF.

The chain uses TRBV19 and TRBJ1-1, with a tentative D call TRBD1 (5 bases). Germline V gene sequence: CDR1 LNHDA, CDR2 SQIVND (reference sequence). This CDR3 region has 13 residues. The V and J ends lost 6 bases and 5 bases respectively, with 13 bases between them. This CDR3 reads CASSEQVRTEAFF. The CDR3 region has the DNA TGTGCCAGTAGCGAACAGGTTAGAACTGAAGCTTTCTTT. Full variable domain (outside the CDR3, taken from reference TRBV19 and TRBJ1-1): DGGITQSPKYLFRKEGQNVTLSCEQNLNHDAMYWYRQDPGQGLRLIYYSQIVNDFQKGDIAEGYSVSREKKESFPLTVTSAQKNPTAFYLCASSEQVRTEAFFGQGTRLTVV.

CDR3: CASSLRGVMLEKLFF. The CDR3 DNA reads TGTGCCAGCAGCTTGCGGGGAGTAATGTTGGAAAAACTGTTTTTT. V is TRBV5-5 and J is TRBJ1-4, with D uncertain. Germline V gene sequence: CDR1 SGHKS, CDR2 YYEKEE (reference sequence). With 1 base removed from V and 8 bases from J, the gap between germline ends came to 15 bases. This CDR3 has 15 amino acids. Supplemented by reference TRBV5-5 and TRBJ1-4, the full variable domain reads DAGVTQSPTHLIKTRGQQVTLRCSPISGHKSVSWYQQVLGQGPQFIFQYYEKEERGRGNFPDRFSARQFPNYSSELNVNALLLGDSALYLCASSLRGVMLEKLFFGSGTQLSVL.

This clone was counted between two and nine times. The chain couples TRBV21-1 to TRBJ1-6; TRBD1 reflects the table's D call only, with no check against the DNA. TRBV21-1 is given as a pseudogene. The CDR3 is made up of 12 amino acids. The CDR3 region has the DNA TGTGCCAGCAGCAAACAAAATTCACCCCTCCACTTT. It yields the protein CASSKQNSPLHF.

The chain is built from TRBV6-5 and TRBJ1-5; 8 bases are shared with TRBD1. CDR1 MNHEY and CDR2 SVGAGI come from the germline V gene. CDR3 length: 13 amino acids. The junction had 2 bases not matched to a gene; V was cut back by 8 bases and J by 2 bases. CDR3 sequence (DNA): TGTGCCAGCGGGACAGGTGGCAATCAGCCCCAGCATTTT. Protein product: CASGTGGNQPQHF.

The chain is built from TRBV6-5 and TRBJ1-2; D is undetermined. The germline V and J ends were trimmed by 5 bases and 8 bases, with 9 bases remaining between them. This CDR3 contains 11 residues. Germline V CDR1 and CDR2: MNHEY, SVGAGI. As DNA, the CDR3 is TGTGCCAGCAGTCAGCTCGGGGGCTACACCTTC. Translation gives CASSQLGGYTF.

In regard to this clone: This specimen includes other DNA sequences encoding the same CDR3. The chain has TRBV3-1 (or the pseudogene TRBV3-2) and TRBJ2-1, with 10 nucleotides matching TRBD2. This CDR3 has 17 amino acids. Trimming removed 0 bases from V and 1 base from J; junction bases left unmatched: 3. Germline V gives CDR1 LGHDT, CDR2 YNNKEL (reference sequence). In DNA, the CDR3 is TGTGCCAGCAGCCAAGATTTAGCGGGGGGTTCCTACAATGAGCAGTTCTTC. Translated, it gives CASSQDLAGGSYNEQFF.

The chain recombines TRBV9 with TRBJ1-6; 8 nucleotides agree with TRBD1. Germline CDR1 and CDR2: SGDLS and YYNGEE. J gave up 10 bases and V 4 bases, and 7 bases lay outside the gene matches. This CDR3 is 14 amino acids long. CDR3 loop: CASSPRQGISPLHF. CDR3 bases: TGTGCCAGCAGCCCTCGACAGGGGATCTCACCCCTCCACTTT. Full variable domain (outside the CDR3, taken from reference TRBV9 and TRBJ1-6): DSGVTQTPKHLITATGQRVTLRCSPRSGDLSVYWYQQSLDQGLQFLIQYYNGEERAKGNILERFSAQQFPDLHSELNLSSLELGDSALYFCASSPRQGISPLHFGNGTRLTVT.

The V gene is TRBV7-2, the J gene TRBJ2-2; possible D gene TRBD2, 6 bases. CDR3 length: 17 residues. Germline V gives CDR1 SGHTA, CDR2 FQGNSA. The germline V and J ends were trimmed by 7 bases and 0 bases, with 18 bases remaining between them. The CDR3 spells CASKLRVGGANTGELFF. For the CDR3, the DNA is TGTGCCAGCAAACTCAGGGTGGGCGGGGCGAACACCGGGGAGCTGTTTTTT.

The rearrangement joins TRBV9 to TRBJ2-2, with TRBD2 matching over 8 bases. Germline CDR1 is SGDLS and CDR2 is YYNGEE. The CDR3 has 16 residues. V lost 2 bases to trimming and J lost 5 bases; unmatched junction nucleotides: 8. This CDR3 reads CASSVTTGGRTGELFF. In DNA, the CDR3 is TGTGCCAGCAGCGTGACGACGGGGGGGCGAACCGGGGAGCTGTTTTTT.

This chain connects TRBV6-2 or TRBV6-3 to TRBJ2-1; D unresolved. Trimming shortened V by 5 bases and J by 0 bases, and 11 bases separated the two germline ends. The germline CDR1 and CDR2 sequences are MNHEY and SVGEGT. The CDR3 consists of 15 residues. CDR3 sequence (DNA): TGTGCCAGCAGTAAACCCAGAATCTCCTACAATGAGCAGTTCTTC. It yields the protein CASSKPRISYNEQFF.

The chain has TRBV30 and TRBJ1-4, with D tentatively TRBD1 (5 bases). This CDR3 has 14 residues. Trimming cost V 0 bases and J 7 bases, with 12 bases left between them. Germline CDR1 GTSNPN, CDR2 SVGIG (reference sequence). The CDR3 loop reads CAWSVVGGSEKLFF. CDR3 nucleotides: TGTGCCTGGAGTGTGGTCGGGGGAAGTGAAAAACTGTTTTTT.

The rearrangement links TRBV5-1 to TRBJ2-3; the D gene is possibly TRBD1 (6 bases). Trimming stripped 4 bases from V and 1 base from J, with 13 bases between. CDR3 length: 15 residues. Germline V CDR1 and CDR2: SGHRS, YFSETQ. The CDR3: CASSPQGSRTDTQYF. The CDR3 DNA reads as TGCGCCAGCAGCCCGCAGGGGAGCCGCACAGATACGCAGTATTTT.

The chain uses TRBV15 and TRBJ1-5, with D possibly matching TRBD1 (6 bases). V lost 0 bases and J 4 bases, leaving 13 bases between the germline ends. The CDR3 is made up of 16 amino acids. Germline V gene sequence: CDR1 LNHNV, CDR2 YYDKDF (reference sequence). CDR3 sequence: CATSRDRRGTNQPQHF. CDR3 DNA sequence: TGTGCCACCAGCAGAGATCGGCGGGGGACAAATCAGCCCCAGCATTTT.

V gene TRBV10-3 combines with J gene TRBJ1-2; D remains ambiguous. Deletions cut 2 bases from V and 8 bases from J, with 9 bases between. From germline, CDR1 is ENHRY and CDR2 SYGVKD. The CDR3 spans 12 residues. The CDR3 nucleotides read TGTGCCATCAGTGAGGTGGGCTTAGGCTACACCTTC. The encoded protein is CAISEVGLGYTF.

The rearrangement uses TRBV29-1 and TRBJ2-1; maybe TRBD2 (7 bases). Germline values: CDR1 SQVTM, CDR2 ANQGSEA. CDR3 size: 14 residues. The germline V and J ends were trimmed by 7 bases and 10 bases, with 23 bases remaining between them. The CDR3 protein is CSGDTGGLSREQFF. The CDR3 region has the DNA TGCAGCGGTGATACCGGGGGGCTCTCTCGGGAGCAGTTCTTC.

This clone was seen once. This chain joins TRBV30 and TRBJ1-5; 10 nucleotides align to TRBD1. Per the germline V gene, CDR1 is GTSNPN and CDR2 is SVGIG (reference sequence). The CDR3 consists of 15 residues. Trimming removed 0 bases from V and 8 bases from J; junction bases left unmatched: 7. The CDR3 region is CAWSVPGQGREPQHF. The CDR3 DNA is TGTGCCTGGAGTGTTCCGGGACAGGGGCGTGAGCCCCAGCATTTT.

The chain has TRBV5-6 and TRBJ2-4, with TRBD1 as a possible D gene (6 bases). Looked up from germline, CDR1 is SGHDT and CDR2 is YYEEEE. This CDR3 contains 13 residues. Deletions cut 1 base from V and 4 bases from J, with 6 bases between. CDR3: CASSLQGKNIQYF. The CDR3 nucleotides read TGTGCCAGCAGCTTGCAGGGGAAAAACATTCAGTACTTC.